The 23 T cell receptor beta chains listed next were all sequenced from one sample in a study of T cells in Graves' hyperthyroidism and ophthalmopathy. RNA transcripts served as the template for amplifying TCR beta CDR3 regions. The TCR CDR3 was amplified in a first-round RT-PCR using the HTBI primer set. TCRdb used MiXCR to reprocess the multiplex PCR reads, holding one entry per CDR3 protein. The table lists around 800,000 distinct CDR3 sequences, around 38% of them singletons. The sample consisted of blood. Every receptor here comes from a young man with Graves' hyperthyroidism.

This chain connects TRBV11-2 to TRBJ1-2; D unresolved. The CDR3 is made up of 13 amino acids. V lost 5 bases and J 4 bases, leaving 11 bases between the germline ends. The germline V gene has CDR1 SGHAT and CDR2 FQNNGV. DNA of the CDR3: TGTGCCAGCAGCCCGTCCGGACCCTATGGCTACACCTTC. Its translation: CASSPSGPYGYTF.

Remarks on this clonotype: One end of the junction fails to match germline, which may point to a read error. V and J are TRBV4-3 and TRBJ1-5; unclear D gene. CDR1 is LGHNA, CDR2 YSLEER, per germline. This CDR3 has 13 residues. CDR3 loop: CSSSQGSNQPQHF. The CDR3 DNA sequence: TGCTCCAGCAGCCAAGGAAGCAATCAGCCCCAGCATTTT.

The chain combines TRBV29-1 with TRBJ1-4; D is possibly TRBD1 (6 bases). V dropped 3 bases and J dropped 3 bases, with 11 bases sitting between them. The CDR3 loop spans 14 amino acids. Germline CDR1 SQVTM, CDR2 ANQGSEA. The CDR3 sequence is CSVDTPGANEKLFF. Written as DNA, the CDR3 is TGCAGCGTTGATACTCCAGGGGCTAATGAAAAACTGTTTTTT.

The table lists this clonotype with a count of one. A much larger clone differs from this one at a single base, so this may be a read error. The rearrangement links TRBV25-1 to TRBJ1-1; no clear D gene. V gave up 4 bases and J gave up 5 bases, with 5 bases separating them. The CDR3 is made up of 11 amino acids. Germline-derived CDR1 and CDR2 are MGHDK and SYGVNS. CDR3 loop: CASSAETEAFF. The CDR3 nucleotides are TGTGCCAGCAGTGCGGAGACTGAAGCTTTCTTT.

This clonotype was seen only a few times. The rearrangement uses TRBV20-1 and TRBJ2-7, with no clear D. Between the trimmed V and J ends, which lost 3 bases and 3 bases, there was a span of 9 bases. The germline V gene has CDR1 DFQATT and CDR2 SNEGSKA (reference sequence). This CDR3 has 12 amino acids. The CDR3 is CSARTTDYEQYF. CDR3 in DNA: TGCAGTGCTAGGACCACGGACTACGAGCAGTACTTC.

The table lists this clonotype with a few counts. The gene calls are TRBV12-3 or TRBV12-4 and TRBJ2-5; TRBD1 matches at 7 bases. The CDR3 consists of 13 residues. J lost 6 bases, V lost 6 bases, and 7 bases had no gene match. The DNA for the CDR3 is TGTGCCAGCAGCTTTGACAGGGCGAAGACCCAGTACTTC. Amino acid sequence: CASSFDRAKTQYF.

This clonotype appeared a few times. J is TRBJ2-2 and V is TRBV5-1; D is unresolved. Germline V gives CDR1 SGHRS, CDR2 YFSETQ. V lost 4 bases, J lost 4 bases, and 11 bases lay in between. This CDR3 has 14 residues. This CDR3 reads CASSPLQSTGELFF. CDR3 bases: TGCGCCAGCAGCCCCCTCCAATCCACCGGGGAGCTGTTTTTT.

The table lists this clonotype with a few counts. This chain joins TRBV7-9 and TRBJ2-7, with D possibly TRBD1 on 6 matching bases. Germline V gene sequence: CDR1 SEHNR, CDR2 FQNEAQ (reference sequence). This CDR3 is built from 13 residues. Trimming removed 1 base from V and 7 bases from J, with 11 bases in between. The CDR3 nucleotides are TGTGCCAGCAGCTTAGTGGGGGCGCCGGAGCAGTACTTC. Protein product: CASSLVGAPEQYF.

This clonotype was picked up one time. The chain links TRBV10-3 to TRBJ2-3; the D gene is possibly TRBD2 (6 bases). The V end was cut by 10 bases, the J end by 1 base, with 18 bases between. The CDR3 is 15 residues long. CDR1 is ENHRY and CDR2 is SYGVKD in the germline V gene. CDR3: CASRKSRDCTDTQYF. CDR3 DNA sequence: TGTGCCAGCAGGAAGAGCCGGGACTGCACAGATACGCAGTATTTT.

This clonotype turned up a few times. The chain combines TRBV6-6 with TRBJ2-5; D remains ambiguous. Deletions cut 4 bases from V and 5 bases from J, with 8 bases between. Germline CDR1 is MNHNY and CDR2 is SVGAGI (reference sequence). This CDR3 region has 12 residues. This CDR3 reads CASSSNGETQYF. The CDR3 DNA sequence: TGTGCCAGCAGTTCAAACGGGGAGACCCAGTACTTC.

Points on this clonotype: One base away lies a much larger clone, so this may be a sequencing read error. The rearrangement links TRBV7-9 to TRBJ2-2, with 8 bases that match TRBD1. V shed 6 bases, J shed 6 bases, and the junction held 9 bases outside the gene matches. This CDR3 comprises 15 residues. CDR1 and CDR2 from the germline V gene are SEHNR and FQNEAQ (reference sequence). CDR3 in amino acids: CASRAQGAKAGELFF. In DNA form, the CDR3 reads TGTGCCAGCAGGGCGCAGGGGGCAAAAGCCGGGGAGCTGTTTTTT.

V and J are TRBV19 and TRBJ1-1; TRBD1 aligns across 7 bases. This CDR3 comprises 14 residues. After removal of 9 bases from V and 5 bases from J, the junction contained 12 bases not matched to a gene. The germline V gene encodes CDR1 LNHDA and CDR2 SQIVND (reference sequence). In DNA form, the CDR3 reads TGTGCCAGCAGTTCAGGGGGTGAGGGAACTGAAGCTTTCTTT. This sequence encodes CASSSGGEGTEAFF.

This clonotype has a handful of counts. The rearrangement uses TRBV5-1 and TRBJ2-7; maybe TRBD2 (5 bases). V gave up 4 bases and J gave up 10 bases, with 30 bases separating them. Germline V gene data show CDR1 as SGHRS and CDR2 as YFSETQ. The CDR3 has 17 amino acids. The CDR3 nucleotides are TGCGCCAGCAGCCGGGGAGCAGCTCCGGATTACACTAACGGTCAGTACTTC. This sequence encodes CASSRGAAPDYTNGQYF.

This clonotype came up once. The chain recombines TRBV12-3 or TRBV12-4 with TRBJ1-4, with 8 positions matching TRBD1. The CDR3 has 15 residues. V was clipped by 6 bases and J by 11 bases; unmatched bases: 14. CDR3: CASRPGTGILMKLFF. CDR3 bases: TGTGCCAGCAGACCGGGGACAGGAATTCTCATGAAACTGTTTTTT.

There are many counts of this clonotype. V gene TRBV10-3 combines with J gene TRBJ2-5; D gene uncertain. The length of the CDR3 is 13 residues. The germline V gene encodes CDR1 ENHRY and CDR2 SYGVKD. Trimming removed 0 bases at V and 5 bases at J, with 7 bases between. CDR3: CAISESVGETQYF. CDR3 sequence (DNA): TGTGCCATCAGTGAGTCGGTGGGTGAGACCCAGTACTTC.

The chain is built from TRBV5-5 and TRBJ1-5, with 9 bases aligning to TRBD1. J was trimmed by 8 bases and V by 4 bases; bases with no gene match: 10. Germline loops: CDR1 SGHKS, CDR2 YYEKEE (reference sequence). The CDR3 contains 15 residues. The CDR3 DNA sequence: TGTGCCAGCAGCCCCGGGACAGGGAATATGAAGCCCCAGCATTTT. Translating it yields CASSPGTGNMKPQHF.

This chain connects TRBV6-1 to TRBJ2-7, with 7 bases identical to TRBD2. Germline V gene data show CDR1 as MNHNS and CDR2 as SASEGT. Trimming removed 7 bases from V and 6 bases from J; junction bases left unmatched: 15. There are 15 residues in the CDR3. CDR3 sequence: CASTLLVGGSPEQYF. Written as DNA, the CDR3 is TGTGCCAGCACCCTCCTAGTGGGAGGGAGTCCCGAGCAGTACTTC.

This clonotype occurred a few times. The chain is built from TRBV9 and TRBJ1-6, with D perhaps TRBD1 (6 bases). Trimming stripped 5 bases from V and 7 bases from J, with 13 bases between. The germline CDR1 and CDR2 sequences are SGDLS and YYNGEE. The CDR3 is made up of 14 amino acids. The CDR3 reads CASRGGQMNSPLHF. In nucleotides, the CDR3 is TGTGCCAGCAGGGGAGGACAGATGAATTCACCCCTCCACTTT.

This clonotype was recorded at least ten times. CDR3 amino acids: CSVGGTGELFF. In DNA form, the CDR3 reads TGCAGCGTTGGGGGGACCGGGGAGCTGTTTTTT. V usage is TRBV29-1 and J usage is TRBJ2-2; D assignment may be TRBD1 or TRBD2 (5 bases each). The V end was cut by 4 bases, the J end by 5 bases, with 5 bases between. The length of the CDR3 is 11 residues. Germline CDR1 SQVTM, CDR2 ANQGSEA.

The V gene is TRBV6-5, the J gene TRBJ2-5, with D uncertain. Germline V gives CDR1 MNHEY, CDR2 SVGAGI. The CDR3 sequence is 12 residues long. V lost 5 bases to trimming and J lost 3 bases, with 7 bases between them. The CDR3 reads CASSDSEETQYF. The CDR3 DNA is TGTGCCAGCAGTGATTCAGAAGAGACCCAGTACTTC.

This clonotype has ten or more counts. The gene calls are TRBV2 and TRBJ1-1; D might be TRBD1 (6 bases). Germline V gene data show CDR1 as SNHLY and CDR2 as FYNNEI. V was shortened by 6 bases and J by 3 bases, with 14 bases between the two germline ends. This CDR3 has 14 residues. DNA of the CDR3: TGTGCCAGCAGCCTTGATCAGGGGTACACTGAAGCTTTCTTT. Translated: CASSLDQGYTEAFF. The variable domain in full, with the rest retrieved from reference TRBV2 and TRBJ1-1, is EPEVTQTPSHQVTQMGQEVILRCVPISNHLYFYWYRQILGQKVEFLVSFYNNEISEKSEIFDDQFSVERPDGSNFTLKIRSTKLEDSAMYFCASSLDQGYTEAFFGQGTRLTVV.

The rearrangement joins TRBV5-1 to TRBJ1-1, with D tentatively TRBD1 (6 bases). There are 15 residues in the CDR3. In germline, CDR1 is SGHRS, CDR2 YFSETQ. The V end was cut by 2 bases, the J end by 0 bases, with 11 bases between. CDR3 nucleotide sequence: TGCGCCAGCAGCTTACAGGGCGAGGTGAACACTGAAGCTTTCTTT. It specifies CASSLQGEVNTEAFF.

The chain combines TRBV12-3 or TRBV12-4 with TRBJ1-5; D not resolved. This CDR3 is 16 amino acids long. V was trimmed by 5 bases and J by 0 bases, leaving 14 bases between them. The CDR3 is CASSPPGIYSNQPQHF. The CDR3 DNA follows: TGTGCCAGCAGTCCCCCGGGAATTTATAGCAATCAGCCCCAGCATTTT.